This entry features one T cell receptor (beta chain) sequence. The record originates from a study of sequential checkpoint blockade in melanoma. Background on the study: Arm A got nivolumab then ipilimumab; arm B the reverse, 1:1. After both sequences, patients received maintenance nivolumab.

The table came from immunoSEQ multiplex PCR; TCRdb's copy has only in-frame clones and leaves some out. Seen here are tens of thousands of clones, 70% to 90% observed once, and the top ten hold around 5.1%. Treatment: randomized to nivolumab then ipilimumab (arm A) or the reverse (arm B). None of the patients previously received DNA-damaging chemotherapy. Germline V CDR1 and CDR2: MGHRA, YSYEKL. The CDR3 totals 15 residues. Deletions cut 5 bases from V and 0 bases from J, with 14 bases between. The origin of this receptor is a human donor with melanoma. The sequences come from CD8+ T cells sorted from blood (inferred from file names), collected from a patient given nivolumab and ipilimumab in sequence. The rearrangement uses TRBV4-1 and TRBJ2-7; a weak D match, TRBD1 (6 bases). The CDR3 loop reads CASSSGTTTSYEQYF. CDR3 in DNA: TGCGCCAGCAGCTCCGGGACAACGACCTCCTACGAGCAGTACTTC.